This paragraph covers one T cell receptor beta chain sequence. These data are taken from a study of high-grade serous ovarian cancer treatment subgroups. The CDR3 consists of 17 residues. V was pared by 5 bases and J by 1 base, with 18 bases between. The V gene's germline CDR1 is LNHNV and CDR2 YYDKDF (reference sequence). Method: immunoSEQ multiplex PCR; TCRdb's copy keeps in-frame clones and lacks some. The profile shows some 20,000 clones, approximately 72% of them singletons. Tumor samples were obtained before definitive surgery or chemotherapy. The chain uses TRBV15 and TRBJ2-4; D is perhaps TRBD1 or TRBD2 (6 bases each). The sequencing input was tumor tissue. This TCR was recovered from a human donor with high-grade serous ovarian cancer. The CDR3: CATSLTSGAWAKNIQYF. The DNA of the CDR3 is TGTGCCACCAGCTTAACCTCGGGGGCCTGGGCCAAAAACATTCAGTACTTC.